The clone carrying this T cell receptor (beta chain) occurred many times. Its antigen is not known. The sample belongs to a study of T cells after posttransplantation cyclophosphamide. A marrow graft followed busulfan-fludarabine conditioning, with cyclophosphamide on days +3 and +4. Overall study results and limits: TRB overlap between skin or GI tissue T cells and blood was limited.

Assay: immunoSEQ multiplex PCR; the TCRdb copy retains only in-frame clones and omits some. The sample yields over 15,000 clones, without any singletons. V shed 2 bases and J 13 bases; nucleotides not matched to a gene: 1. Germline CDR1 MNHEY, CDR2 SVGAGI. CDR3 length: 12 amino acids. The J gene is TRBJ2-1, the V gene TRBV6-5, with 11 bases lining up with TRBD1. Specimen: PBMCs, collected after allogeneic stem cell transplant with posttransplant cyclophosphamide. This sequence was found in a female patient in her 30s who received an allogeneic stem cell transplant from a related donor, was CMV-positive, and had no GVHD. Part of the T cell pool may stem from the graft donor. The CDR3 reads CASSYGQGAQFF. Written as DNA, the CDR3 is TGTGCCAGCAGTTACGGACAGGGGGCCCAGTTCTTC.